This TCR beta chain came from a study of beta chain features in type 1 diabetes. Heparinised blood was drawn once per donor, averaging around 120 mL. The length of the CDR3 is 16 residues. V lost 10 bases, J lost 5 bases, and 26 bases lay in between. Per germline, CDR1 ENHRY and CDR2 SYGVKD. Expressed TCRB transcripts got sequenced, as all isolated RNA was reverse transcribed. The repertoire was sequenced with immunoSEQ multiplex PCR; TCRdb's copy has only in-frame clones and lacks some. This sample has a few hundred thousand clones; about 26% occur once, and the top ten carry about 3.9%. The clonotype originates from a man aged 25-45 years in good health. J is TRBJ2-5 and V is TRBV10-3; possible D gene TRBD2, 8 bases. Sequencing was done on a sample of central memory CD4+ T cells from blood. The CDR3 DNA is TGTGCCACCGTTCCGGGACTAGGTGAAGGGGGCGAGACCCAGTACTTC. Translating gives CATVPGLGEGGETQYF.